This T cell receptor (beta chain) was captured by sequencing in a study of CXCR3-negative and CXCR3-positive naive CD8 T cells. General observations from the study: The study found comparably high diversity in both naive subsets and much lower diversity in memory CD8+ cells. Naive cells, whether CXCR3-negative or CXCR3-positive, had similar TRBV-TRBJ usage, while memory cells differed. Cryopreservation partially lowered CXCR3 expression, so most assays used fresh PBMCs.

CDR3 size: 16 residues. CDR1 and CDR2 (germline): SGHAT, FQNNGV. The authors made the TRB cDNA libraries by 5' RACE using UMI labels. TCRdb reworked the 5' RACE reads into one entry per CDR3 protein, no DNA. The sample data list around 40,000 distinct CDR3 sequences. With 300,000 cells each, the CD8+ T cell subsets were individually sorted in triplicate. This clonotype is labeled medium-sized based on frequency. Its target is unknown. The sequenced sample consisted of memory CD8+ T cells from blood. V and J are TRBV11-2 and TRBJ2-3; as DNA is missing, the TRBD1 call by TCRdb cannot be tested. The receptor was isolated from a human donor in good health. Some clones in this sample may be carry-over from other donors' samples. CDR3 sequence reads: CASRPFEGGPRDTQYF.